Listed here are 16 T cell receptor beta chains from one sample, sequenced in a study of blood T cells in healthy people across ages. A sample-barcoded 5' primer and a J-beta primer mix were used in a second PCR of about 7 to 12 cycles. One entry per CDR3 protein results from TCRdb running MiXCR on the 5' RACE reads. In the table there are about 1.8 million distinct CDR3 sequences, just under 50% of which are singletons. Material: blood. All receptors derive from a woman aged 35 to 49 in good health.

The chain employs TRBV20-1 and TRBJ1-5; D ambiguous. CDR1 and CDR2 (germline): DFQATT, SNEGSKA (reference sequence). The CDR3 is 14 amino acids. The germline V and J ends were trimmed by 1 base and 2 bases, with 9 bases remaining between them. This chain's CDR3 is CSARGAQGNQPQHF. In DNA, the CDR3 is TGCAGTGCTAGAGGGGCCCAGGGCAATCAGCCCCAGCATTTT.

The genes are TRBV4-2 and TRBJ2-5; the match to TRBD2 covers 13 bases. Matching the DNA end better, TRBJ2-7 makes the J call doubtful. CDR1 is LGHNA, CDR2 YNFKEQ, per germline. CDR3 length: 18 residues. The CDR3 loop reads CASSQGTRLAGGFVEQYF. DNA for the CDR3: TGTGCCAGCAGCCAAGGTACTCGACTAGCGGGGGGATTTGTCGAGCAGTACTTC.

This clonotype was seen a few times. This chain links TRBV28 with TRBJ2-1, with 10 nucleotides matching TRBD1. Trimming took 4 bases from V and 4 from J; bases not matched to a gene: 10. This CDR3 has 17 residues. The germline V gene encodes CDR1 MDHEN and CDR2 SYDVKM. DNA for the CDR3: TGTGCCAGCAGTTGCCGGGACAGGGGAGGAGGGTACAATGAGCAGTTCTTC. It translates to CASSCRDRGGGYNEQFF.

The rearrangement links TRBV2 to TRBJ1-5; 9 bases agree with TRBD1. V shed 6 bases and J 3 bases; nucleotides not matched to a gene: 6. CDR1 SNHLY and CDR2 FYNNEI come from the germline V gene. The length of the CDR3 is 15 residues. DNA for the CDR3: TGTGCCAGCAGCGGGGACAGGGATAACAATCAGCCCCAGCATTTT. Translating gives CASSGDRDNNQPQHF.

V and J are TRBV7-8 and TRBJ1-6; D unresolved. Deletions cut 1 base from V and 0 bases from J, with 13 bases between. This CDR3 comprises 18 residues. Germline CDR1 reads SGHVS; CDR2 reads FQNEAQ. This CDR3 is CASSLVSGSSSYNSPLHF. Here the CDR3 DNA reads TGTGCCAGCAGCTTAGTAAGCGGATCGAGCTCCTATAATTCACCCCTCCACTTT.

This clonotype was counted a single time. V usage is TRBV4-2 and J usage is TRBJ2-1; D call uncertain. V dropped 3 bases and J dropped 8 bases, with 11 bases sitting between them. The CDR3 extends over 13 amino acids. Germline assignment: CDR1 LGHNA and CDR2 YNFKEQ. The CDR3 region has the DNA TGTGCCAGCAGCCACTCTGGAGTCGATGAGCAGTTCTTC. Its translation: CASSHSGVDEQFF.

The V gene is TRBV4-3, the J gene TRBJ2-7; 8 bases align to TRBD1. Per germline, CDR1 LGHNA and CDR2 YSLEER. This CDR3 is built from 13 residues. The junction had 3 bases not matched to a gene; V was cut back by 4 bases and J by 4 bases. CDR3 loop: CASSRDRKYEQYF. CDR3 in DNA: TGCGCCAGCAGCCGGGACAGGAAATACGAGCAGTACTTC.

A few counts support this clonotype. The rearrangement joins TRBV3-1 to TRBJ2-5; TRBD2 matches 15 bases. V lost 1 base to trimming and J lost 5 bases; unmatched junction nucleotides: 5. The length of the CDR3 is 17 residues. Germline assignment: CDR1 LGHDT and CDR2 YNNKEL (reference sequence). CDR3 nucleotides: TGTGCCAGCAGCCAAGCCGGGACTAGCGGGGGGAAGGAGACCCAGTACTTC. Translated, it gives CASSQAGTSGGKETQYF.

V gene TRBV5-1 combines with J gene TRBJ2-1, with D unresolved. From germline, CDR1 is SGHRS and CDR2 YFSETQ. CDR3 length: 11 residues. Between the trimmed V and J ends, which lost 7 bases and 4 bases, there was a span of 6 bases. CDR3 in amino acids: CASARYNEQFF. Here the CDR3 DNA reads TGCGCCAGCGCCAGGTACAATGAGCAGTTCTTC.

The genes are TRBV7-8 and TRBJ2-5; either TRBD1 or TRBD2 may supply D (6 bases each). CDR1 and CDR2 from the germline V gene are SGHVS and FQNEAQ. The CDR3 runs 13 residues. Deletions cut 8 bases from V and 4 bases from J, with 14 bases between. CDR3 region: CASRAGGTETQYF. CDR3 coding DNA: TGTGCCAGCCGCGCCGGGGGCACAGAGACCCAGTACTTC. Full variable domain (missing parts from reference TRBV7-8 and TRBJ2-5): GAGVSQSPRYKVAKRGQDVALRCDPISGHVSLFWYQQALGQGPEFLTYFQNEAQLDKSGLPSDRFFAERPEGSVSTLKIQRTQQEDSAVYLCASRAGGTETQYFGPGTRLLVL.

This clonotype appeared many times. The chain combines TRBV5-1 with TRBJ1-1; tentative D call: TRBD1 (6 bases). V was trimmed by 0 bases and J by 0 bases, leaving 12 bases between them. Germline V gene lookup returns CDR1 SGHRS and CDR2 YFSETQ. This CDR3 is built from 16 residues. In DNA form, the CDR3 reads TGCGCCAGCAGCTTGGGACACAGGGACCTGAACACTGAAGCTTTCTTT. Encoded protein: CASSLGHRDLNTEAFF.

This clonotype has ten or more counts. One end of the junction is discordant with germline, which a read error may explain. This chain joins TRBV5-1 and TRBJ2-3; D may be TRBD2 (5 bases). This CDR3 region has 14 residues. The germline V gene has CDR1 SGHRS and CDR2 YFSETQ. The CDR3 DNA follows: TGTGCCAGCAGCTTGGCCGGGGACACAGATACGCAGTATTTT. As protein: CASSLAGDTDTQYF. The variable domain in full, with the rest retrieved from reference TRBV5-1 and TRBJ2-3, is KAGVTQTPRYLIKTRGQQVTLSCSPISGHRSVSWYQQTPGQGLQFLFEYFSETQRNKGNFPGRFSGRQFSNSRSEMNVSTLELGDSALYLCASSLAGDTDTQYFGPGTRLTVL.

The chain has TRBV25-1 and TRBJ1-2, with 8 positions matching TRBD1. The V gene's germline CDR1 is MGHDK and CDR2 SYGVNS. This CDR3 spans 15 amino acids. The V and J ends lost 6 bases and 5 bases, in that order; junction bases with no gene match: 11. CDR3 region: CASRPLDREGYGYTF. As DNA, the CDR3 is TGTGCCAGCAGGCCCTTGGACAGGGAAGGGTATGGCTACACCTTC.

This clonotype was detected a few times. J is TRBJ2-5 and V is TRBV6-1; D may match TRBD1 or TRBD2 (6 bases each). Germline-derived CDR1 and CDR2 are MNHNS and SASEGT. V gave up 7 bases and J gave up 1 base, with 13 bases separating them. The CDR3 has 14 residues. CDR3 loop: CASIGGPLQETQYF. Written as DNA, the CDR3 is TGTGCCAGCATAGGGGGGCCACTCCAAGAGACCCAGTACTTC.

The CDR3 reads CATSKEGRGRETQYF. The CDR3 DNA follows: TGTGCCACCAGCAAGGAGGGCAGGGGAAGGGAGACCCAGTACTTC. The chain couples TRBV15 to TRBJ2-5; D could derive from TRBD1 or TRBD2 (6 bases each). Germline lookup yields CDR1 LNHNV and CDR2 YYDKDF (reference sequence). There are 15 residues in the CDR3. Deletions cut 4 bases from V and 5 bases from J, with 17 bases between.

This clonotype came up once. The V gene is TRBV2, the J gene TRBJ2-3; tentatively, D is TRBD2 (5 bases). CDR3 length: 14 residues. Germline assignment: CDR1 SNHLY and CDR2 FYNNEI. V shed 6 bases and J shed 4 bases, with 14 bases lying between them. CDR3 residues: CASRRGRGPDTQYF. CDR3 bases: TGTGCCAGCAGGCGCGGCAGAGGGCCAGATACGCAGTATTTT.